This T cell receptor (beta chain) was obtained from a study of cytomegalovirus exposure and HLA in healthy donors. Method: immunoSEQ multiplex PCR; TCRdb's copy keeps in-frame clones and lacks some. The data show around 200,000 clones, with 65% to 85% seen just once and around 2.8% held by the top ten. The CDR3 loop spans 16 amino acids. CDR1 and CDR2 from the germline V gene are WSHSY and SAAADI. V shed 3 bases, J shed 0 bases, and the junction held 7 bases outside the gene matches. This clone has just a few counts. V and J are TRBV10-2 and TRBJ1-1, with 7 nucleotides matching TRBD1. Sequencing was carried out using PBMCs. The receptor was derived from a woman aged 18-29 years in good health and CMV-seropositive. The CDR3 DNA reads TGCGCCAGCAGTGACACAGGGGTTAATATGAACACTGAAGCTTTCTTT. Amino acid sequence: CASSDTGVNMNTEAFF.